This TCR beta chain originates from a study of cytomegalovirus exposure and HLA in healthy donors. General observations from the study: In an earlier analysis, about 87% or about 30%: the productive usage of most TCR beta V segments. Among donors in an Asian-associated ancestry cluster, a later analysis reportedly found fewer N-insertions than the approximately 700-donor mean. Association with HLA alleles at 0.05 false discovery rate was found for 15,000 to 20,000 TCR beta sequences in a later analysis. Reported performance of the classifier showed diagnosis of cytomegalovirus status with high specificity and sensitivity.

The CDR3 has 12 amino acids. V was pared by 2 bases and J by 7 bases, with 0 bases of the junction left unmatched. Per germline, CDR1 WNHNN and CDR2 SYGVQD (reference sequence). In the PCR, 60 Vbeta and 13 Jbeta primers were used. The table came from immunoSEQ multiplex PCR; TCRdb's copy has only in-frame clones and leaves some out. The sample has some 130,000 clones. Concerning this clone: Its specificity is not known.

The chain recombines TRBV10-1 with TRBJ2-5, with TRBD1 identical over 8 bases. The receptor was isolated from a woman in her fifties or sixties in good health and CMV-seronegative. Material for sequencing was PBMCs. The CDR3 coding sequence is TGCGCCAGCAGTGAGGGGACAGGGACCCAGTACTTC. Amino acids: CASSEGTGTQYF.